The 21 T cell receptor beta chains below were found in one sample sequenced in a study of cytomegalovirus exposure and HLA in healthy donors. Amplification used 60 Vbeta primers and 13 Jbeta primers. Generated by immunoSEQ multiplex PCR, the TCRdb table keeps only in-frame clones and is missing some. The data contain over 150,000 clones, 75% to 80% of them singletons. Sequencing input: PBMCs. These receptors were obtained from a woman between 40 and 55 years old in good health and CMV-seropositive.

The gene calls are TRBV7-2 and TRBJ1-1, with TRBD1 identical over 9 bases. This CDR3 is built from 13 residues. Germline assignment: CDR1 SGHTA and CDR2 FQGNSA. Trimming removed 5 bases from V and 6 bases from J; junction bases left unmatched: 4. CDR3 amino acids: CASSVRQGAEAFF. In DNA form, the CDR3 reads TGTGCCAGCAGCGTCAGACAGGGGGCTGAAGCTTTCTTT.

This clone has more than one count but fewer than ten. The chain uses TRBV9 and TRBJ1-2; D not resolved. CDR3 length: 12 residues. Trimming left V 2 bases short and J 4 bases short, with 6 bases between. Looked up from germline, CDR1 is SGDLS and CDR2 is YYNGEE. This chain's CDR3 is CASSVGSYGYTF. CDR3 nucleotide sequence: TGTGCCAGCAGCGTTGGTAGCTATGGCTACACCTTC.

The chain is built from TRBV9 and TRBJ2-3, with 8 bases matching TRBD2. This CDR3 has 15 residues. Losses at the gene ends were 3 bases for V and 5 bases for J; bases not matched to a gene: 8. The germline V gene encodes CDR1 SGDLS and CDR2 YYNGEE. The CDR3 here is CASSAGGAGRDTQYF. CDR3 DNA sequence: TGTGCCAGCAGCGCCGGGGGGGCAGGACGAGATACGCAGTATTTT. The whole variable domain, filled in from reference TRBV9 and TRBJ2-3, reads DSGVTQTPKHLITATGQRVTLRCSPRSGDLSVYWYQQSLDQGLQFLIQYYNGEERAKGNILERFSAQQFPDLHSELNLSSLELGDSALYFCASSAGGAGRDTQYFGPGTRLTVL.

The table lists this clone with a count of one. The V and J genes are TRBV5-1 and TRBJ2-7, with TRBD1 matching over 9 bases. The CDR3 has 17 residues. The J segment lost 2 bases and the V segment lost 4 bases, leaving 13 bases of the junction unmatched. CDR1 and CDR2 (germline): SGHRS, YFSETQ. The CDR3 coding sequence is TGCGCCAGCAGCCCTCACCCCTCGGGACAGGGTGCCTACGAGCAGTACTTC. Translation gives CASSPHPSGQGAYEQYF.

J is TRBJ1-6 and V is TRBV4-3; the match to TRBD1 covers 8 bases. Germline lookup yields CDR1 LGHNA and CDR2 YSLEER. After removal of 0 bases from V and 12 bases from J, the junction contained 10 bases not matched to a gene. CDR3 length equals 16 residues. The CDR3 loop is CASSQDAQGALLPLHF. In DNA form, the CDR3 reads TGCGCCAGCAGCCAAGACGCCCAGGGGGCCTTGTTACCCCTCCACTTT.

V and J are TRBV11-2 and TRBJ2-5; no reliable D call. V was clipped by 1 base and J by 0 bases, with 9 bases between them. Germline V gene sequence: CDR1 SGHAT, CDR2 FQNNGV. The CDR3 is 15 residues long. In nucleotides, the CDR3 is TGTGCCAGCAGCTTAGGGGCAGAAAACCAAGAGACCCAGTACTTC. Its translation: CASSLGAENQETQYF.

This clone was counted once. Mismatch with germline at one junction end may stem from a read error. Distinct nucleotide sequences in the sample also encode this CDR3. The CDR3 coding sequence is TGCGCCAGCAGTCAAGATCCGATAGCGGGGGGGGAGCAGTACTTC. Protein: CASSQDPIAGGEQYF. V is TRBV4-3 and J is TRBJ2-7; 11 bases agree with TRBD2. CDR1 LGHNA and CDR2 YSLEER come from the germline V gene. The CDR3 has 15 amino acids.

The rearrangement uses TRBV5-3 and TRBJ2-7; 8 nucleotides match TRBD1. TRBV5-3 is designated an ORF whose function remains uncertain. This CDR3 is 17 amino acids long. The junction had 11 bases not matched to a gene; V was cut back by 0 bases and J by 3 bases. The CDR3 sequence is CARSLGAWDRKNYEQYF. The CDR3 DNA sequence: TGTGCCAGAAGCTTGGGGGCCTGGGACAGGAAAAACTACGAGCAGTACTTC.

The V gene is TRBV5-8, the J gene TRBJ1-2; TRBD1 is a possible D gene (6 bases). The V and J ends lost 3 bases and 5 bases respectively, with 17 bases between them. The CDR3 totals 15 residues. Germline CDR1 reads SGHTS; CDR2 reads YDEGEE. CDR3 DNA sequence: TGTGCCAGCAGCTCAGGGGCCGCGGAAGGATATGGCTACACCTTC. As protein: CASSSGAAEGYGYTF. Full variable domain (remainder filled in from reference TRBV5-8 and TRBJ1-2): EAGVTQSPTHLIKTRGQQATLRCSPISGHTSVYWYQQALGLGLQFLLWYDEGEERNRGNFPPRFSGRQFPNYSSELNVNALELEDSALYLCASSSGAAEGYGYTFGSGTRLTVV.

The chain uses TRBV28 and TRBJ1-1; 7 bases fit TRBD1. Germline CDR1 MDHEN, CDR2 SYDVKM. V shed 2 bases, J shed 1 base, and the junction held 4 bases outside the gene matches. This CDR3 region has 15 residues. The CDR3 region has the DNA TGTGCCAGCAGTTTAGGTGCAGGGGGGAACACTGAAGCTTTCTTT. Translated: CASSLGAGGNTEAFF.

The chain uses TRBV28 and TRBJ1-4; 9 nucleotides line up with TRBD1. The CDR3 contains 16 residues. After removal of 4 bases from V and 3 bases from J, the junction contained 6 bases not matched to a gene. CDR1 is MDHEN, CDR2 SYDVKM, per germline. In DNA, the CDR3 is TGTGCCAGCAGTTCCGGGACAGGGAGGGCTAATGAAAAACTGTTTTTT. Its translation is CASSSGTGRANEKLFF.

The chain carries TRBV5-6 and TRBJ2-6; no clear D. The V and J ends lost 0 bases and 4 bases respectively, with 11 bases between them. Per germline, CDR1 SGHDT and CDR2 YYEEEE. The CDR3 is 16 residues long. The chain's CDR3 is CASSLGAGTGANVLTF. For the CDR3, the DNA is TGTGCCAGCAGCTTGGGGGCCGGCACGGGGGCCAACGTCCTGACTTTC.

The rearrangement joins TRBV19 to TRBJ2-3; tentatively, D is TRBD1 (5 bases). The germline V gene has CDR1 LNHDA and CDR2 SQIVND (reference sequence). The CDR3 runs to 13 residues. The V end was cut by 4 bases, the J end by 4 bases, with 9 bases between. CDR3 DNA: TGTGCCAGTAGTACCAGGGTTCCAGATACGCAGTATTTT. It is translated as CASSTRVPDTQYF.

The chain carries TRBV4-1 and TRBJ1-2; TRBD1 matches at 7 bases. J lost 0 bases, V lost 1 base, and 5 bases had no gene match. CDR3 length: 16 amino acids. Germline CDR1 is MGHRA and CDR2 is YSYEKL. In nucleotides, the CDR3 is TGCGCCAGCAGCCAAGTTATGGACAGGCCTAACTATGGCTACACCTTC. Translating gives CASSQVMDRPNYGYTF.

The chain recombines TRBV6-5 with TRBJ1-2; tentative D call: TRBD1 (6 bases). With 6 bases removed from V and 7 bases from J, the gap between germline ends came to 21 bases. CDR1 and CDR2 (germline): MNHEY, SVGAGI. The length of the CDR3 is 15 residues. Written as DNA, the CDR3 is TGTGCCAGCAGCCGCGAGTTCCAGGGGCCCCTTGGCTACACCTTC. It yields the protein CASSREFQGPLGYTF.

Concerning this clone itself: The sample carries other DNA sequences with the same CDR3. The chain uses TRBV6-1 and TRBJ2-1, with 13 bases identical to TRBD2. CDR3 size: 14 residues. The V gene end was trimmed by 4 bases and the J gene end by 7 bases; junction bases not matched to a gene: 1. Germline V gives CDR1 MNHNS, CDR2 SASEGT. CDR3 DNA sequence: TGTGCCAGCAGTGGGACTAGCGGGAGAAATGAGCAGTTCTTC. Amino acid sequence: CASSGTSGRNEQFF.

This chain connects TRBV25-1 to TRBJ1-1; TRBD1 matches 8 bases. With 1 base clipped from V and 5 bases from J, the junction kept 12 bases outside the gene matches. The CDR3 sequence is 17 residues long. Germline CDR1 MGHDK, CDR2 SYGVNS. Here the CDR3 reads CASSESWRQGLGTEAFF. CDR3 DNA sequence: TGTGCCAGCAGTGAATCTTGGAGACAGGGGTTGGGAACTGAAGCTTTCTTT.

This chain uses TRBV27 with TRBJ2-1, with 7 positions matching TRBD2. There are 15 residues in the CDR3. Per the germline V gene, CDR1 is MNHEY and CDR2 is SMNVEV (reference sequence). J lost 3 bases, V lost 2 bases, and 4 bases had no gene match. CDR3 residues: CASSLGLAVYNEQFF. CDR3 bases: TGTGCCAGCAGTTTAGGTCTAGCGGTCTACAATGAGCAGTTCTTC.

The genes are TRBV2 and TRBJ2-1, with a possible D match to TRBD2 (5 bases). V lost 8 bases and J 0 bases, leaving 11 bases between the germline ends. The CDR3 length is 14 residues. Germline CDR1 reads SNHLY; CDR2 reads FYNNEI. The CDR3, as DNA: TGTGCCAGCGGAACGGGGTTCTCCTACAATGAGCAGTTCTTC. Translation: CASGTGFSYNEQFF.

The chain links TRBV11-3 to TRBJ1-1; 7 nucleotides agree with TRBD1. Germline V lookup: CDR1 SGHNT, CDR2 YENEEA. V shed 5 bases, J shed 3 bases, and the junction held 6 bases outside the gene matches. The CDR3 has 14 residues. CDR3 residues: CASSRDSRDTEAFF. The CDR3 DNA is TGTGCCAGCAGCCGGGACAGTAGGGACACTGAAGCTTTCTTT. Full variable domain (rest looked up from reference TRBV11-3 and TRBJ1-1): EAGVVQSPRYKIIEKKQPVAFWCNPISGHNTLYWYLQNLGQGPELLIRYENEEAVDDSQLPKDRFSAERLKGVDSTLKIQPAELGDSAVYLCASSRDSRDTEAFFGQGTRLTVV.

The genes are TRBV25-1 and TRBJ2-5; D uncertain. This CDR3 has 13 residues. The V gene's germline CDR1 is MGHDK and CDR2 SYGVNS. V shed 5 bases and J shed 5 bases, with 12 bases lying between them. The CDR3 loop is CASSIGSVETQYF. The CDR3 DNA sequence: TGTGCCAGCAGTATCGGGTCCGTGGAGACCCAGTACTTC.